This T cell receptor (beta chain) was sequenced during a study of blood T cell repertoires in COVID-19. Background on the study: Sources were T cells, B-cell-depleted T cells, or PBMCs; the material itself was cDNA or gDNA.

Per the study methods: Estimates of nucleated cell counts were drawn from the amplification of reference gene primers. TCRdb's table, derived via immunoSEQ multiplex PCR, lists solely in-frame clones and lacks some. V, J and clone size derive from that table, while D and trimming were established from the DNA sequence. The sample holds some 120,000 clones, more than 75% seen once. CDR1 and CDR2 from the germline V gene are SNHLY and FYNNEI. The CDR3 extends over 14 amino acids. Trimming cost V 4 bases and J 2 bases; bases outside gene matches: 4. This clone was seen a few times. The sequenced material came from peripheral blood. The chain uses TRBV2 and TRBJ2-7; 8 bases match TRBD2. This clonotype was sampled from a human donor in a cohort sampled during active COVID-19. CDR3: CASSAGLGAYEQYF. CDR3 bases: TGTGCCAGCAGTGCGGGACTAGGGGCCTACGAGCAGTACTTC.